The 3 T cell receptor beta chains presented below share a single source sample, sequenced in a study of Graves' ophthalmopathy and Graves' hyperthyroidism. Investigators amplified TCR beta CDR3 regions from RNA transcripts. Scientists carried out first-round RT-PCR using HTBI primers and then a second-round multiplex PCR. TCRdb redid the calling of the multiplex PCR reads with MiXCR, one entry per CDR3 protein. The sample lists approximately 700,000 distinct CDR3 sequences, 40% occurring once. Sequenced input: peripheral blood. Receptors originate from an adult man with Graves' ophthalmopathy.

This chain connects TRBV25-1 to TRBJ1-1; D is ambiguous. CDR3 size: 14 residues. Germline loops: CDR1 MGHDK, CDR2 SYGVNS. Deletions cut 4 bases from V and 0 bases from J, with 9 bases between. CDR3 nucleotide sequence: TGTGCCAGCAGTGCAGAACTCATGAACACTGAAGCTTTCTTT. Protein sequence: CASSAELMNTEAFF.

On this clonotype itself: At one end, the junction sequence differs from germline, possibly due to a read error. The genes are TRBV10-2 and TRBJ1-2; 7 bases are shared with TRBD1. Per the germline V gene, CDR1 is WSHSY and CDR2 is SAAADI. CDR3 length: 13 amino acids. The CDR3 spells CASSPDRAYGYTF. The DNA of the CDR3 is TGTGCCAGCTCACCCGACAGGGCTTATGGCTACACCTTC.

The chain carries TRBV6-5 and TRBJ1-2; D remains unclear. Trimming stripped 5 bases from V and 6 bases from J, with 25 bases between. The CDR3 loop spans 17 amino acids. Germline V lookup: CDR1 MNHEY, CDR2 SVGAGI. In DNA, the CDR3 is TGTGCCAGCAGTCCCCAATTTCGGCGGCATACCCCGAATGGCTACACCTTC. Its protein product is CASSPQFRRHTPNGYTF.